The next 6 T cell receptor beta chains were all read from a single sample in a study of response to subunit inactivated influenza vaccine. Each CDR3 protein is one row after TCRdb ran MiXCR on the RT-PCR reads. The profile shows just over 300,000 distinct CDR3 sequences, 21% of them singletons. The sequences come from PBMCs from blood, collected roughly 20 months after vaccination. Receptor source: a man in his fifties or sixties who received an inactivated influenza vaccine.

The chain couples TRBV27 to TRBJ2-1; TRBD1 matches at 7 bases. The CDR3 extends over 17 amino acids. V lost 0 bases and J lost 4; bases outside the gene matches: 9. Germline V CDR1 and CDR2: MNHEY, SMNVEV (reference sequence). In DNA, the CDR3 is TGTGCCAGCAGTTTATCGCGACCGGGACAGCTATACAATGAGCAGTTCTTC. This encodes CASSLSRPGQLYNEQFF.

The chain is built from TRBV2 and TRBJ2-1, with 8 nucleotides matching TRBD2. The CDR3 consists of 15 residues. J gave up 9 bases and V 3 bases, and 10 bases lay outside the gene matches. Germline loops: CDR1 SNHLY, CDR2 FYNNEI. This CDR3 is CASSDRTSSLTEQFF. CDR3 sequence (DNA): TGTGCCAGCAGTGATCGGACTAGCTCTTTAACTGAGCAGTTCTTC.

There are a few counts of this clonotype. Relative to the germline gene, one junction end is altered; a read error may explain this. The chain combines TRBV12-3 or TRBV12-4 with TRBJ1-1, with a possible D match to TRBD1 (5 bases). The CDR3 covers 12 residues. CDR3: CASSFSGPEAFF. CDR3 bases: TGTGCCAGCAGTTTCTCGGGGCCTGAGGCTTTCTTT.

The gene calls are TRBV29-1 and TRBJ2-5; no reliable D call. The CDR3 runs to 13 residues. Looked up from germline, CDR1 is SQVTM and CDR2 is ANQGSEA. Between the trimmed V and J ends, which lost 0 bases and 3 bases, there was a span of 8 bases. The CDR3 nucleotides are TGCAGCGTTGAAGATTGGACGGAAGAGACCCAGTACTTC. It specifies CSVEDWTEETQYF.

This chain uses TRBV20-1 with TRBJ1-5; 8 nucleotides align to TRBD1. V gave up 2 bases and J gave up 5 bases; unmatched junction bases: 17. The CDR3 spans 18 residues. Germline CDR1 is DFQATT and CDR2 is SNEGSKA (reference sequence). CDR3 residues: CSARSETGVMSGYQPQHF. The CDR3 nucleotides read TGCAGTGCTAGATCTGAGACAGGGGTTATGAGTGGTTATCAGCCCCAGCATTTT.

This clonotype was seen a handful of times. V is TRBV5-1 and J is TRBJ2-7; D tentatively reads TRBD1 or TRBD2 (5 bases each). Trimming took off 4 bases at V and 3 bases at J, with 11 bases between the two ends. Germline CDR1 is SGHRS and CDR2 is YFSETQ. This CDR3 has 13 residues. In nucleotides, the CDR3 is TGCGCCAGCAGCCCCGGGACCTACTACGAGCAGTACTTC. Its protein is CASSPGTYYEQYF.